This TCR beta chain was obtained from a study of T cell responses to AZD1222 COVID-19 vaccine. Study findings and constraints: At baseline, seropositivity was found in only a handful of AZD1222 recipients. The CD4 TCRs associated with vaccination extended across spike and predominated at 160-218 and 743-854.

In the case of this clone: Its antigen remains unknown.

The protocol was immunoSEQ multiplex PCR, while the TCRdb copy is restricted to in-frame clones and leaves out a portion. The sample lists 130,000 to 150,000 clones; around 93% were seen once. The CDR3 extends over 14 amino acids. Germline V lookup: CDR1 SGHDT, CDR2 YYEEEE. Germline trimming cut 4 bases from V and 1 base from J; bases unmatched to any gene: 2. This chain connects TRBV5-6 to TRBJ2-1; 7 nucleotides align to TRBD2. The sample here was peripheral blood, taken 28 days after the second AZD1222 dose. The clonotype originates from an adult who received the AZD1222 COVID-19 vaccine. The CDR3 DNA is TGTGCCAGCAGCGGGGACTATTCCTACAATGAGCAGTTCTTC. Its translation: CASSGDYSYNEQFF.